A single sample gave rise to the 29 T cell receptor beta chains below, sequenced in a study of T cells in Graves' hyperthyroidism and ophthalmopathy. RNA transcripts provided the source from which TCR beta CDR3 regions were amplified. With the HTBI primer set, the TCR CDR3 went through a first round of RT-PCR. Using its own MiXCR run on the multiplex PCR reads, TCRdb lists one record per CDR3 protein. The sample holds hundreds of thousands of distinct CDR3 sequences, roughly 14% seen once. Sample: blood. These receptors came from a woman aged 25 to 45 with Graves' hyperthyroidism that later progressed to Graves' ophthalmopathy.

This clonotype was seen ten or more times. The genes are TRBV20-1 and TRBJ2-4; D might be TRBD1 or TRBD2, each matching 7 bases. The CDR3 is 14 residues long. Per germline, CDR1 DFQATT and CDR2 SNEGSKA (reference sequence). V lost 6 bases and J lost 3, with 15 bases in between. The CDR3 loop reads CSARGGQVKNIQYF. In DNA, the CDR3 is TGCAGTGCCAGGGGGGGCCAGGTCAAAAACATTCAGTACTTC.

V usage is TRBV6-1 and J usage is TRBJ2-7; 7 bases map to TRBD2. V dropped 5 bases and J dropped 0; count of bases not matched to a gene: 7. Germline loops: CDR1 MNHNS, CDR2 SASEGT. The CDR3 has 15 residues. CDR3 sequence (DNA): TGTGCCAGCAGTCAGCACCGGGACTACTCCTACGAGCAGTACTTC. Residues: CASSQHRDYSYEQYF.

Only a few counts were recorded for this clonotype. The V gene is TRBV19, the J gene TRBJ1-1; D ambiguous. The CDR3 length is 15 residues. The V gene's germline CDR1 is LNHDA and CDR2 SQIVND (reference sequence). V was clipped by 7 bases and J by 1 base, with 16 bases between them. CDR3 region: CASTTWRKENTEAFF. CDR3 nucleotide sequence: TGTGCCAGTACAACATGGCGGAAGGAGAACACTGAAGCTTTCTTT.

The chain is built from TRBV11-2 and TRBJ2-7, with 8 bases identical to TRBD1. This CDR3 has 16 residues. The germline gives CDR1 SGHAT, CDR2 FQNNGV. V dropped 1 base and J dropped 2; count of bases not matched to a gene: 7. The CDR3 nucleotides read TGTGCCAGCAGCTTAGTCCCGGGACAGGAACCCTACGAGCAGTACTTC. Translation: CASSLVPGQEPYEQYF.

This clonotype was seen more than once but under ten times. The gene calls are TRBV25-1 and TRBJ2-5, with D uncertain. Deletions cut 7 bases from V and 11 bases from J, with 14 bases between. CDR1 and CDR2 from the germline V gene are MGHDK and SYGVNS. CDR3 size: 11 residues. CDR3 residues: CASTRGDFQYF. CDR3 coding DNA: TGTGCCAGCACTCGAGGCGACTTTCAGTACTTC.

The table lists this clonotype with many counts. The chain employs TRBV2 and TRBJ2-7; 8 bases fit TRBD2. V lost 8 bases and J lost 3; bases outside the gene matches: 12. This CDR3 has 15 residues. Germline loops: CDR1 SNHLY, CDR2 FYNNEI. The CDR3 reads CASVPGGGYGYEQYF. CDR3 DNA: TGTGCCAGCGTTCCGGGGGGGGGATATGGCTACGAGCAGTACTTC.

This clonotype was observed many times. The V call is TRBV20-1, the J call TRBJ1-1; D remains unclear. Trimming took off 6 bases at V and 8 bases at J, with 10 bases between the two ends. The CDR3 totals 10 residues. Germline V gene lookup returns CDR1 DFQATT and CDR2 SNEGSKA (reference sequence). The CDR3 DNA sequence: TGCAGTGCGAGCGGAAGGGAAGCTTTCTTT. Protein: CSASGREAFF.

This clonotype was seen at least ten times. The chain is built from TRBV6-1 and TRBJ1-1; D may be TRBD1 (6 bases). The V gene's germline CDR1 is MNHNS and CDR2 SASEGT. The V end was cut by 3 bases, the J end by 6 bases, with 14 bases between. The CDR3 is made up of 14 amino acids. The CDR3 DNA is TGTGCCAGCAGTGACACAGGGTGGATCGCTGAAGCTTTCTTT. Translation gives CASSDTGWIAEAFF.

This clonotype was observed a handful of times. The rearrangement uses TRBV30 and TRBJ1-1; the D is unclear. There are 14 residues in the CDR3. From germline, CDR1 is GTSNPN and CDR2 SVGIG (reference sequence). V lost 0 bases and J 2 bases, leaving 10 bases between the germline ends. The CDR3 is CAWSVNPVNTEAFF. The CDR3 nucleotides read TGTGCCTGGAGTGTAAATCCGGTCAACACTGAAGCTTTCTTT.

This clonotype was detected many times. This chain links TRBV29-1 with TRBJ2-2; TRBD2 is a possible D gene (6 bases). Germline lookup yields CDR1 SQVTM and CDR2 ANQGSEA. This CDR3 is 16 amino acids long. V gave up 5 bases and J gave up 8 bases, with 24 bases separating them. CDR3 DNA: TGCAGCGTTACTCGGGAGCCCTTCCCCGATTCAGGGGAGCTGTTTTTT. Its translation is CSVTREPFPDSGELFF.

Only a few counts were recorded for this clonotype. The chain is built from TRBV19 and TRBJ1-1; tentatively, D is TRBD1 (6 bases). Per germline, CDR1 LNHDA and CDR2 SQIVND (reference sequence). This CDR3 has 14 amino acids. Trimming cost V 6 bases and J 0 bases, with 11 bases left between them. CDR3 loop: CASRIQGMNTEAFF. Written as DNA, the CDR3 is TGTGCCAGTAGGATACAGGGAATGAACACTGAAGCTTTCTTT.

This clonotype was counted at least ten times. V and J are TRBV6-1 and TRBJ1-5; 7 bases fit TRBD1. Germline V lookup: CDR1 MNHNS, CDR2 SASEGT. Losses at the gene ends were 5 bases for V and 7 bases for J; bases not matched to a gene: 8. This CDR3 is built from 14 residues. The CDR3: CASSSDRVGQPQHF. The CDR3 bases are TGTGCCAGCAGTTCTGACAGGGTGGGGCAGCCCCAGCATTTT.

Remarks on this clonotype: With a much larger clone just one base away, this may be a read error. The chain uses TRBV5-1 and TRBJ1-1; D is uncertain. This CDR3 has 15 residues. V lost 4 bases to trimming and J lost 0 bases, with 13 bases between them. The germline V gene encodes CDR1 SGHRS and CDR2 YFSETQ. The CDR3 DNA reads as TGCGCCAGCAGCCCAACAAGGATGGTGAACACTGAAGCTTTCTTT. Protein product: CASSPTRMVNTEAFF.

This clonotype was picked up many times. The rearrangement joins TRBV7-2 to TRBJ2-5, with 7 nucleotides matching TRBD2. The CDR3 is 15 amino acids. From germline, CDR1 is SGHTA and CDR2 FQGNSA. V was pared by 5 bases and J by 7 bases, with 13 bases of the junction left unmatched. This CDR3 is CASSQFGAGEGTQYF. The CDR3, as DNA: TGTGCCAGCAGCCAATTCGGGGCGGGAGAAGGGACCCAGTACTTC.

Ten or more counts support this clonotype. The chain uses TRBV28 and TRBJ1-5; TRBD1 matches 7 bases. Germline V gene data show CDR1 as MDHEN and CDR2 as SYDVKM. This CDR3 is 11 amino acids long. Trimming took 5 bases from V and 14 from J; bases not matched to a gene: 6. The CDR3 here is CASSTFDREHF. The CDR3 DNA reads as TGTGCCAGCAGTACTTTTGACAGGGAGCATTTT.

This clonotype was observed at least ten times. J is TRBJ2-7 and V is TRBV14; D is unclear. Germline loops: CDR1 SGHDN, CDR2 FVKESK. The CDR3 extends over 12 amino acids. Trimming removed 0 bases at V and 9 bases at J, with 9 bases between. This CDR3 reads CASSQERVAQYF. DNA of the CDR3: TGTGCCAGCAGCCAAGAAAGGGTTGCGCAGTACTTC.

This clonotype was observed at least ten times. The rearrangement uses TRBV20-1 and TRBJ2-1; tentative D call: TRBD1 (6 bases). Per the germline V gene, CDR1 is DFQATT and CDR2 is SNEGSKA (reference sequence). The CDR3 runs to 12 residues. Trimming pared 3 bases from V and 9 bases from J, leaving 12 bases between. The CDR3 region is CSASLQGSEQFF. CDR3 DNA sequence: TGCAGTGCTAGTTTACAGGGCAGTGAGCAGTTCTTC.

This clonotype was recorded many times. This rearrangement joins TRBV9 to TRBJ2-6, with D unclear. CDR1 is SGDLS, CDR2 YYNGEE, per germline. Trimming took off 1 base at V and 0 bases at J, with 11 bases between the two ends. The CDR3 loop spans 17 amino acids. The CDR3 nucleotides are TGTGCCAGCAGCGTATCGCAACTGCACTCTGGGGCCAACGTCCTGACTTTC. Its translation is CASSVSQLHSGANVLTF.

Ten or more counts support this clonotype. The genes are TRBV7-3 and TRBJ2-1; 10 positions match TRBD1. After removal of 2 bases from V and 2 bases from J, the junction contained 0 bases not matched to a gene. Germline V gene lookup returns CDR1 SGHTA and CDR2 FQGTGA. The CDR3 spans 15 residues. The DNA of the CDR3 is TGTGCCAGCAGCTTAGACAGGGGGCCCTACAATGAGCAGTTCTTC. It is translated as CASSLDRGPYNEQFF.

This clonotype was recorded many times. The gene calls are TRBV7-8 and TRBJ2-5; 8 bases are shared with TRBD2. The CDR3 is 15 amino acids. J gave up 3 bases and V 4 bases, and 7 bases lay outside the gene matches. Germline V lookup: CDR1 SGHVS, CDR2 FQNEAQ. CDR3 protein: CASSSELAVKETQYF. The CDR3 nucleotides are TGTGCCAGCAGCTCGGAACTAGCGGTTAAAGAGACCCAGTACTTC.

CDR3 region: CASSQVGSGVCSTDTQYF. The CDR3 region has the DNA TGCGCCAGCAGCCAAGTGGGATCGGGGGTGTGTAGCACAGATACGCAGTATTTT. The chain joins TRBV4-3 to TRBJ2-3, with D maybe TRBD2 (6 bases). With 1 base removed from V and 0 bases from J, the gap between germline ends came to 17 bases. The CDR3 covers 18 residues. Germline assignment: CDR1 LGHNA and CDR2 YSLEER.

This chain links TRBV10-3 with TRBJ1-1; TRBD1 matches at 9 bases. Germline V CDR1 and CDR2: ENHRY, SYGVKD. Losses at the gene ends were 10 bases for V and 5 bases for J; bases not matched to a gene: 8. The CDR3 is made up of 13 amino acids. CDR3 residues: CATTGGASTEAFF. For the CDR3, the DNA is TGTGCCACAACAGGGGGCGCAAGTACTGAAGCTTTCTTT.

This clonotype was detected a few times. The chain combines TRBV7-9 with TRBJ2-7; 10 nucleotides agree with TRBD2. Germline lookup yields CDR1 SEHNR and CDR2 FQNEAQ (reference sequence). This CDR3 is built from 14 residues. V lost 2 bases and J lost 5; bases outside the gene matches: 3. The CDR3 nucleotides are TGTGCCAGCAGCTTAAGCGGGAGGGCCAACGAGCAGTACTTC. Amino acid sequence: CASSLSGRANEQYF.

This clonotype was seen a handful of times. A read error may account for a junction end that differs from germline. The chain links TRBV5-4 to TRBJ1-4, with TRBD1 identical over 12 bases. The germline V gene encodes CDR1 SGHNT and CDR2 YYREEE (reference sequence). The CDR3 spans 16 residues. The CDR3 spells CASSPGTGGEYEKLSF. CDR3 sequence (DNA): TGTGCCAGCAGTCCCGGGACAGGGGGCGAGTATGAAAAACTGTCTTTT.

This clonotype was seen repeatedly, ten times or more. The chain joins TRBV2 to TRBJ1-5; D is possibly TRBD1 (5 bases). This CDR3 is 16 amino acids long. Per the germline V gene, CDR1 is SNHLY and CDR2 is FYNNEI. Trimming stripped 7 bases from V and 4 bases from J, with 20 bases between. CDR3 protein: CASTEGITFSNQPQHF. As DNA, the CDR3 is TGTGCCAGCACTGAGGGGATTACCTTTTCAAATCAGCCCCAGCATTTT.

This clonotype was counted only a few times. The V call is TRBV20-1, the J call TRBJ2-1; D is perhaps TRBD1 or TRBD2 (5 bases each). CDR1 and CDR2 from the germline V gene are DFQATT and SNEGSKA (reference sequence). The ends were cut back, 6 bases at V and 2 bases at J, with 17 bases in the middle. This CDR3 is built from 15 residues. CDR3 protein: CSAKQPGLTYNEQFF. In nucleotides, the CDR3 is TGCAGTGCCAAGCAACCGGGGCTAACCTACAATGAGCAGTTCTTC.

This clonotype was detected ten times or more. The rearrangement joins TRBV5-1 to TRBJ2-2, with 12 bases matching TRBD2. Germline V gene sequence: CDR1 SGHRS, CDR2 YFSETQ. V lost 4 bases, J lost 7 bases, and 8 bases stayed unmatched. This CDR3 has 16 residues. The DNA for the CDR3 is TGCGCCAGCAGCCCCATGACTAGCGGGAGTCTCGGGGAGCTGTTTTTT. As protein: CASSPMTSGSLGELFF.

The rearrangement uses TRBV7-6 and TRBJ2-1, with D uncertain. V lost 4 bases and J lost 7, with 8 bases in between. Per the germline V gene, CDR1 is SGHVS and CDR2 is FNYEAQ. The CDR3 length is 12 residues. For the CDR3, the DNA is TGTGCCAGCAGCTCCGTCTGGAATGAGCAGTTCTTC. Encoded protein: CASSSVWNEQFF.

This clonotype was found a few times. The chain recombines TRBV19 with TRBJ1-2, with unresolved D. The CDR3 spans 14 residues. CDR1 and CDR2 (germline): LNHDA, SQIVND (reference sequence). V lost 5 bases to trimming and J lost 4 bases, with 14 bases between them. CDR3 coding DNA: TGTGCCAGTAGTTCCGTATCCGAGATCTATGGCTACACCTTC. This translates into CASSSVSEIYGYTF.